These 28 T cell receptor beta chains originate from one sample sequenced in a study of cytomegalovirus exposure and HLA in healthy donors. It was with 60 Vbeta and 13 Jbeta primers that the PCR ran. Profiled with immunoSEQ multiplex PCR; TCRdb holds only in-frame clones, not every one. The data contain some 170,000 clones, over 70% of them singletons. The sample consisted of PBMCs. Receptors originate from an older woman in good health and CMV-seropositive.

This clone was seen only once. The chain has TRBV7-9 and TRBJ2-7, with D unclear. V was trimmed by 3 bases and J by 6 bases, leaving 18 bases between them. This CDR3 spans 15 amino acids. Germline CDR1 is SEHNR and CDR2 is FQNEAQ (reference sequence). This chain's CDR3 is CASSFREEFLSEQYF. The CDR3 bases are TGTGCCAGCAGCTTCAGAGAGGAGTTTTTATCCGAGCAGTACTTC.

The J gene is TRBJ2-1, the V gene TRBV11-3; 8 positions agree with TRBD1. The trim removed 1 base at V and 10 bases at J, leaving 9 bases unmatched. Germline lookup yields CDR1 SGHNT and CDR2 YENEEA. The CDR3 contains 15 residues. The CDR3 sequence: CASSLVQGGTVEQFF. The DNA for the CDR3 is TGTGCCAGCAGCTTAGTACAGGGGGGTACAGTCGAGCAGTTCTTC.

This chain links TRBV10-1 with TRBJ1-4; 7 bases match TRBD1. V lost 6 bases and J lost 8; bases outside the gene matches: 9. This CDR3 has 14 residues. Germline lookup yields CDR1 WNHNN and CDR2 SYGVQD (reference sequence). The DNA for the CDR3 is TGCGCCAGCAGGGCCGGGACAGCACGCGAAAAACTGTTTTTT. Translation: CASRAGTAREKLFF.

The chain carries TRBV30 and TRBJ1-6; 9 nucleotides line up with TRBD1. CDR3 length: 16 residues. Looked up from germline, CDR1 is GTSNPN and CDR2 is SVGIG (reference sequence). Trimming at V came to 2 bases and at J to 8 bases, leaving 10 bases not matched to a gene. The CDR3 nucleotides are TGTGCCTGGAGTCGATCTAGGACAGGGGCAGATTCACCCCTCCACTTT. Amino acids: CAWSRSRTGADSPLHF.

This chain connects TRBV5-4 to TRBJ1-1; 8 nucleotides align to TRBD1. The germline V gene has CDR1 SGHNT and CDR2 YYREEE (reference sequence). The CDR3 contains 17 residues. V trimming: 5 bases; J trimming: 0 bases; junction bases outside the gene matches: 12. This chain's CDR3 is CASRPPGTGSMNTEAFF. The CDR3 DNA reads TGTGCCAGCAGGCCTCCCGGGACAGGCTCGATGAACACTGAAGCTTTCTTT.

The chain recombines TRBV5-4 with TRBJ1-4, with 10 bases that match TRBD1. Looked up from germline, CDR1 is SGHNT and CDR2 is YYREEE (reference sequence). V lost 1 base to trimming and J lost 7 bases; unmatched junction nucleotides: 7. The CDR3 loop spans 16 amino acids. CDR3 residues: CASSLNSGTGVEKLFF. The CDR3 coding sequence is TGTGCCAGCAGCTTGAACTCAGGGACAGGGGTTGAAAAACTGTTTTTT.

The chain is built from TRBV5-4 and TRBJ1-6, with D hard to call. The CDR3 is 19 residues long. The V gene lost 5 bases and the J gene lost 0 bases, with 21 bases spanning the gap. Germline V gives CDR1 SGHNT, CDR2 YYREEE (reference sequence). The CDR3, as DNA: TGTGCCAGCAGGAAGCAGGCTATACTGGGGAGCTCCTATAATTCACCCCTCCACTTT. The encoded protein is CASRKQAILGSSYNSPLHF.

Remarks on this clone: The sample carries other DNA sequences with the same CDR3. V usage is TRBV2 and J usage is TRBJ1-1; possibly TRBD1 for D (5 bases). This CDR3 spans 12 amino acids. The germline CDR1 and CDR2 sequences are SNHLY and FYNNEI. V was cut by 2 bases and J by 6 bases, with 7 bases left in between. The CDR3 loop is CASSEQGPEAFF. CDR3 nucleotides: TGTGCCAGCAGTGAACAGGGTCCTGAAGCTTTCTTT.

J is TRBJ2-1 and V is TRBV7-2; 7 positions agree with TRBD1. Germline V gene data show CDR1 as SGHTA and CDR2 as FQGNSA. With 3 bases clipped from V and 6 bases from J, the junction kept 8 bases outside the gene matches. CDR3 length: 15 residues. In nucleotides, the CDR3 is TGTGCCAGCAGCTTGTTGACAGGGTACGGCAATGAGCAGTTCTTC. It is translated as CASSLLTGYGNEQFF.

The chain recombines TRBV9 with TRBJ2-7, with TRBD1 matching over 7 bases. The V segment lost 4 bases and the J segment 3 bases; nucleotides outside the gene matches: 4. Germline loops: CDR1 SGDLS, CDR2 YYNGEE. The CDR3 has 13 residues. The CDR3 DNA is TGTGCCAGCAGCCTCAGACAGGGCTACGAGCAGTACTTC. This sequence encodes CASSLRQGYEQYF.

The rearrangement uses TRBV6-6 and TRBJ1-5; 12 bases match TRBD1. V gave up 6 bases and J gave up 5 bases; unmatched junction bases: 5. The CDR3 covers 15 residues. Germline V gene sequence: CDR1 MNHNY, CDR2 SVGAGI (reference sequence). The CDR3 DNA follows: TGTGCCAGCAGCCGGGACAGGGGGCGAGATCAGCCCCAGCATTTT. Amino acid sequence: CASSRDRGRDQPQHF.

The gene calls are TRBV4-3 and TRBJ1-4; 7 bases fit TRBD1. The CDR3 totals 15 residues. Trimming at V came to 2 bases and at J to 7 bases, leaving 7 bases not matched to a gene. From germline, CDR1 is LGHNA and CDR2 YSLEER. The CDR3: CASSQFSRGSEKLFF. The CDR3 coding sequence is TGCGCCAGCAGCCAATTTAGCAGGGGGAGTGAAAAACTGTTTTTT.

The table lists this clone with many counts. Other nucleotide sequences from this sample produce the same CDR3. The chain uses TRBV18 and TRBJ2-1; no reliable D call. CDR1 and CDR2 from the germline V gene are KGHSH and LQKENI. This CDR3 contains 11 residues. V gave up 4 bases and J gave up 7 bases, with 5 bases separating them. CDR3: CASSRGNEQFF. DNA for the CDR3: TGTGCCAGCTCACGAGGAAATGAGCAGTTCTTC.

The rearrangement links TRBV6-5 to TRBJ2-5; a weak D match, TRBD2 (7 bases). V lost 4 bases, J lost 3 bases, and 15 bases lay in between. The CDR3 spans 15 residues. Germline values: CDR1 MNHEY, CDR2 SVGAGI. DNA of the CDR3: TGTGCCAGCAGTTCCCCGAGAGGGGGGGAAGAGACCCAGTACTTC. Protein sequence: CASSSPRGGEETQYF.

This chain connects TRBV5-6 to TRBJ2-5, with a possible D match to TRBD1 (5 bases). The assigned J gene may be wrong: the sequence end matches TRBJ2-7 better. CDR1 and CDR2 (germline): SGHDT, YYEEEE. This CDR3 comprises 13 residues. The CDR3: CASSLKGYHEQYF. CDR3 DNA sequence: TGTGCCAGCAGCTTGAAGGGGTACCACGAGCAGTACTTC.

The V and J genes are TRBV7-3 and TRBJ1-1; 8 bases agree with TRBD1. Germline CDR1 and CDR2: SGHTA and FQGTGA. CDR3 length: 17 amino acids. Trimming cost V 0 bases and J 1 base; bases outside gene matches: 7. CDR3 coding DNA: TGTGCCAGCAGCTTAACCGGACAGGGTAGGGGGAACACTGAAGCTTTCTTT. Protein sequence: CASSLTGQGRGNTEAFF.

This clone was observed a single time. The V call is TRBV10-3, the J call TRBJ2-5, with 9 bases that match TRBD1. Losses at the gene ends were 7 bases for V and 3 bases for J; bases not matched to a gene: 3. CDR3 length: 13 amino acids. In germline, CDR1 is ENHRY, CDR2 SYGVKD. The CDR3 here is CAITGDREETQYF. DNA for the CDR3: TGTGCCATCACCGGGGACAGGGAAGAGACCCAGTACTTC.

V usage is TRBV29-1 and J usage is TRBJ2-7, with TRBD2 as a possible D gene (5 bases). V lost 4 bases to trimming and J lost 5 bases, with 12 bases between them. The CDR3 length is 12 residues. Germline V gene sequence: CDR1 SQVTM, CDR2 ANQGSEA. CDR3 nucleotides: TGCAGCGTTGGCCACGGGATCCACGAGCAGTACTTC. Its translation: CSVGHGIHEQYF.

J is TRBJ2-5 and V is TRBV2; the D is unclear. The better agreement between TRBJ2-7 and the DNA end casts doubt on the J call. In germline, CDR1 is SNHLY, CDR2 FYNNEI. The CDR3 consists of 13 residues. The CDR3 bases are TGTGCCAGCCAGCCGGGTCCAACCTACGAGCAGTACTTC. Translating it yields CASQPGPTYEQYF.

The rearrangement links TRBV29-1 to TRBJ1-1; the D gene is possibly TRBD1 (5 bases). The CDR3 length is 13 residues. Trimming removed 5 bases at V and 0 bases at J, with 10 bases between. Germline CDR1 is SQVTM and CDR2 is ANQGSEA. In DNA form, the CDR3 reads TGCAGCGTTCGGGGGGATATGAACACTGAAGCTTTCTTT. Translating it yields CSVRGDMNTEAFF.

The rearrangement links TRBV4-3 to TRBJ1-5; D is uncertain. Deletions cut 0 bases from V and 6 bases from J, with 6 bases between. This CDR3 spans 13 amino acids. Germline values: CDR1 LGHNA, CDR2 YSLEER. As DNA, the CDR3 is TGCGCCAGCAGCCAAGATCTGAGTCAGCCCCAGCATTTT. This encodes CASSQDLSQPQHF.

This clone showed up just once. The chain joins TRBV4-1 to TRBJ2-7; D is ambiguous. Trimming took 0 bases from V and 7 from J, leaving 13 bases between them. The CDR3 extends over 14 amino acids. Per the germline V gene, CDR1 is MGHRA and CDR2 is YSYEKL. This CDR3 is CASSQEALTKEQYF. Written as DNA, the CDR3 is TGCGCCAGCAGCCAAGAGGCCCTTACGAAGGAGCAGTACTTC.

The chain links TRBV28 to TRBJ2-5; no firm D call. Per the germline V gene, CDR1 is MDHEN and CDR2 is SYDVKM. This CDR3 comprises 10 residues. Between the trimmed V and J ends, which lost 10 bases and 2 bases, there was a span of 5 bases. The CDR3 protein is CATLQETQYF. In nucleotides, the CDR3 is TGTGCCACCCTACAAGAGACCCAGTACTTC.

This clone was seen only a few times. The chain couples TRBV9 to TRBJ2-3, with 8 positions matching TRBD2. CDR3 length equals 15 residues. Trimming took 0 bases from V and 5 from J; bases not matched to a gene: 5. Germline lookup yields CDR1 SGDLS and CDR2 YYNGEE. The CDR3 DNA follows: TGTGCCAGCAGCGTAGAAGGCGGGGGGAAAGATACGCAGTATTTT. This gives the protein CASSVEGGGKDTQYF. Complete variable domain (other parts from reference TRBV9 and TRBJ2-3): DSGVTQTPKHLITATGQRVTLRCSPRSGDLSVYWYQQSLDQGLQFLIQYYNGEERAKGNILERFSAQQFPDLHSELNLSSLELGDSALYFCASSVEGGGKDTQYFGPGTRLTVL.

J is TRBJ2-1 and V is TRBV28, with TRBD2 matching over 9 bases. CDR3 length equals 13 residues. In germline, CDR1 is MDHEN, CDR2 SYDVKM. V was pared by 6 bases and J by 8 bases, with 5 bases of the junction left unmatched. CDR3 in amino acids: CASRGTSIDEQFF. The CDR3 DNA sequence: TGTGCCAGCAGGGGGACTAGCATCGATGAGCAGTTCTTC.

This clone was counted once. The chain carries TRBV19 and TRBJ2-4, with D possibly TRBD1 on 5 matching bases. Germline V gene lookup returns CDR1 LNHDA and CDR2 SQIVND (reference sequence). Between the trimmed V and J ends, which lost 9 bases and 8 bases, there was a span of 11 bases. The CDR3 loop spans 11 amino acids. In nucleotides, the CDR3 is TGTGCCAGCCTCAGGGAAGACATTCAGTACTTC. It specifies CASLREDIQYF.

The CDR3 region is CASSPTGPGQISSTDTQYF. Written as DNA, the CDR3 is TGTGCCAGCTCACCAACCGGCCCAGGACAGATTTCTAGCACAGATACGCAGTATTTT. The V and J genes are TRBV18 and TRBJ2-3; possibly TRBD1 for D (6 bases). Trimming removed 2 bases at V and 0 bases at J, with 21 bases between. Germline V lookup: CDR1 KGHSH, CDR2 LQKENI. CDR3 size: 19 residues.

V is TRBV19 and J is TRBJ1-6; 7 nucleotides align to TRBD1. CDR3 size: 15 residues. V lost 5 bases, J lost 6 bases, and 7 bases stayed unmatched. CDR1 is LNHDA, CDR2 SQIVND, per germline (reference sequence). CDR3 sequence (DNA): TGTGCCAGTAGTGGAGGAGGGGGCTCTAATTCACCCCTCCACTTT. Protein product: CASSGGGGSNSPLHF. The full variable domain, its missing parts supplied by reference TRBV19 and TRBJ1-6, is DGGITQSPKYLFRKEGQNVTLSCEQNLNHDAMYWYRQDPGQGLRLIYYSQIVNDFQKGDIAEGYSVSREKKESFPLTVTSAQKNPTAFYLCASSGGGGSNSPLHFGNGTRLTVT.